This T cell receptor beta chain was identified during a study of patients and donors after allogeneic stem cell transplantation. There are a few counts of this clonotype. The germline V gene has CDR1 ENHRY and CDR2 SYGVKD. This CDR3 has 8 residues. V shed 10 bases and J shed 7 bases, with 4 bases lying between them. A single record per CDR3 protein comes from TCRdb applying MiXCR to the RT-PCR reads. Among around 200,000 distinct CDR3 sequences listed, less than 50% were seen once. Sequences were obtained from blood, either unsorted or a sorted T cell fraction (not recorded which). This receptor was identified in a human donor who was either an allogeneic HSCT recipient or a stem cell or donor lymphocyte infusion donor (not recorded which). It is not recorded whose cells these are; they may come from a transplant donor. The V and J genes are TRBV10-3 and TRBJ1-2; D gene ambiguous. For the CDR3, the DNA is TGTGCCACGGGTGGCTACACCTTC. It codes for CATGGYTF.